Listed below are T cell receptor beta chains from one sample, sequenced in a study of graft-versus-host responses after intestinal transplantation. Method: immunoSEQ multiplex PCR; TCRdb's copy keeps in-frame clones and lacks some. The top ten clones hold approximately 0.28% of a sample with about 86,000 clones, about 88% of them seen once. These TCRs' antigens remain unknown. The material was unstimulated CD4+ T cells sorted from spleen or lymph node cells, obtained before transplant. These receptors all come from a human donor who was the organ donor for an intestinal transplant. The CDR3 runs from the conserved cysteine through the conserved F or W. Each record gives: D gene, J gene, V gene, clone size, CDR3 DNA, CDR3 protein. A D gene is named only where the DNA matches it firmly. Some rows mark clone size as missing; the rest say once, few, many or name a class of expanded clone.

>TRBD1|TRBJ2-7|TRBV28|-
TGTGCCAGCAGCGAGAACAGGGGGGCCTACGAGCAGTACTTC
CASSENRGAYEQYF
>-|TRBJ2-7|TRBV19|-
TGTGCCAGTAGCACATATGGCTACGAGCAGTACTTC
CASSTYGYEQYF
>-|TRBJ1-1|TRBV9|-
TGTGCCAGCAGCGTAAGGGGGAGCACTGAAGCTTTCTTT
CASSVRGSTEAFF
>-|TRBJ2-2|TRBV11-3|-
TGTGCCAGCAGCCATACCGGGGAGCTGTTTTTT
CASSHTGELFF
>-|TRBJ2-5|TRBV4-1|-
TGCGCCAGCAGCCAAGATAACTTCGAGACCCAGTACTTC
CASSQDNFETQYF
>-|TRBJ2-2|TRBV6-5|-
TGTGCCAGCTCAAACGGGGGAGGAGGGACCGGGGAGCTGTTTTTT
CASSNGGGGTGELFF
>-|TRBJ2-7|TRBV10-3|-
TGTGCCATCAGTAGCGGGTCAAGCTCCTACGAGCAGTACTTC
CAISSGSSSYEQYF
>-|TRBJ2-5|TRBV2|-
TGTGCCAGCAGAGGGGAAGAGACCCAGTACTTC
CASRGEETQYF
>-|TRBJ2-7|TRBV6-5|-
TGTGCCAGCAGTTTCCCACTATTCCAGGGCTCCCACGAGCAGTACTTC
CASSFPLFQGSHEQYF
>-|TRBJ2-2|TRBV2|-
TGTGCCAGCAGTAGACGGGTGGAGGGGGAGCTGTTTTTT
CASSRRVEGELFF
>-|TRBJ2-5|TRBV27|-
TGTGCCAGCAGGCCATGGGCCGGTCGTGGGGAGACCCAGTACTTC
CASRPWAGRGETQYF
>TRBD1|TRBJ1-1|TRBV7-2|-
TGTGCCAGCAGACTACAGGGGGGGACTGAAGCTTTCTTT
CASRLQGGTEAFF
>TRBD2|TRBJ2-1|TRBV5-4|-
TGTGCCAGCAGCCTACCCACAACTAGCGGAGCCTACAATGAGCAGTTCTTC
CASSLPTTSGAYNEQFF
>TRBD2|TRBJ2-7|TRBV11-3|-
TGTGCCAGCAGCAGTAGAGCGGGGGGGTCCTACGAGCAGTACTTC
CASSSRAGGSYEQYF
>TRBD2|TRBJ2-7|TRBV11-2|once
TGTGCCAGCAGCCCCACCCTAGCGGGAGGAGGCGAGCAGTACTTC
CASSPTLAGGGEQYF
>-|TRBJ1-4|TRBV5-1|-
TGCGCCAGCAGCTGGGGGGGAGGAGAAAAACTGTTTTTT
CASSWGGGEKLFF
>-|TRBJ1-5|TRBV7-8|-
TGTGCCAGCAGCTTAGGGCGCAATCAGCCCCAGCATTTT
CASSLGRNQPQHF
>-|TRBJ1-6|TRBV2|-
TGTGCCAGCTGCGGTCAGGCCGCGGGTTATAATTCACCCCTCCACTTT
CASCGQAAGYNSPLHF
>-|TRBJ2-3|TRBV5-1|-
TGCGCCAGCAGGGCTACAGGGACCACAGATACGCAGTATTTT
CASRATGTTDTQYF
>TRBD2|TRBJ2-3|TRBV5-1|-
TGCGCCAGCAGCTTCGGGGGGGAGGATACGCAGTATTTT
CASSFGGEDTQYF
>-|TRBJ1-1|TRBV6-5|many
TGTGCCAGCAGTTACATGATAGGGGCGAACACTGAAGCTTTCTTT
CASSYMIGANTEAFF
>TRBD2|TRBJ2-3|TRBV7-2|-
TGTGCCAGCAGTCCTCAGTGGCGGGGGGCCACAGATACGCAGTATTTT
CASSPQWRGATDTQYF
>TRBD2|TRBJ2-2|TRBV9|-
TGTGCCAGCAGCGTAACTAGCGGGGGACCCGGGGAGCTGTTTTTT
CASSVTSGGPGELFF
>-|TRBJ2-5|TRBV18|-
TGTGCCAGCTCAGATACGGCGGGACAAGAGACCCAGTACTTC
CASSDTAGQETQYF
>TRBD1|TRBJ2-6|TRBV27|-
TGTGCCAGCAGTACAGGGACAGCCAGCACCGTCCTGACTTTC
CASSTGTASTVLTF
>TRBD2|TRBJ2-3|TRBV7-9|-
TGTGCCAGCAGCCAACTAGCGGGAGGGCACGGCACAGATACGCAGTATTTT
CASSQLAGGHGTDTQYF
>-|TRBJ2-3|TRBV6-5|-
TGTGCCAGCAGCCGGGGATGGCTCACAGATACGCAGTATTTT
CASSRGWLTDTQYF
>TRBD2|TRBJ2-7|TRBV6-5|-
TGTGCCAGCCGTACGGGGGGTAGCTCCTACGAGCAGTACTTC
CASRTGGSSYEQYF
>-|TRBJ2-3|TRBV7-2|-
TGTGCCAGCAGCTCAAGGGGGGGGGCTAGCACAGATACGCAGTATTTT
CASSSRGGASTDTQYF
>TRBD1|TRBJ1-5|TRBV30|once
TGTGCCTGGGCGGACAGGGGCAATCAGCCCCAGCATTTT
CAWADRGNQPQHF
>TRBD2|TRBJ2-7|TRBV18|-
TGTGCCAGCTCACCGACGGTAGCGGGGGACGAGCAGTACTTC
CASSPTVAGDEQYF
>TRBD2|TRBJ2-1|TRBV11-1|-
TGTGCCAGCAGCCCCAGCCCAAAAACTAGCGGCAACTACAATGAGCAGTTCTTC
CASSPSPKTSGNYNEQFF
>-|TRBJ2-5|TRBV2|-
TGTGCCAGCAGCACCGGGCAGGGGAAAGAGACCCAGTACTTC
CASSTGQGKETQYF
>TRBD1|TRBJ2-7|TRBV6-1|-
TGTGCCAGCAGTGAGCCTAAGGGGACAGGGTCTGGCGAGCAGTACTTC
CASSEPKGTGSGEQYF
>-|TRBJ1-1|TRBV2|-
TGTGCCAGCAGTGTAGAGGGGAACACTGAAGCTTTCTTT
CASSVEGNTEAFF
>-|TRBJ2-1|TRBV5-3|-
TGTGCCAGAAGCTTGGCGGTTAATGAGCAGTTCTTC
CARSLAVNEQFF
>-|TRBJ1-3|TRBV5-6|-
TGTGCCAGCAGCGACTTGGGTACGGGCTCTGGAAACACCATATATTTT
CASSDLGTGSGNTIYF
>-|TRBJ2-3|TRBV18|-
TGTGCCAGCTCACCCCCGGGGTCAGATACGCAGTATTTT
CASSPPGSDTQYF
>TRBD1|TRBJ2-2|TRBV7-3|once
TGTGCCAGCAGTTATTACCCGGGACAGGGTCGTACCGGGGAGCTGTTTTTT
CASSYYPGQGRTGELFF
>TRBD2|TRBJ2-2|TRBV2|-
TGTGCCAGCAGGGGGACTACGACCGGGGAGCTGTTTTTT
CASRGTTTGELFF
>TRBD2|TRBJ2-7|TRBV6-5|-
TGTGCCAGCAGACCTAGCGGGGGCACCTGGGGGGAGCAGTACTTC
CASRPSGGTWGEQYF
>TRBD1|TRBJ1-1|TRBV5-1|-
TGCGCCAGCAGCTTGATCCCCGGGACAGGAGGTTCGGAAGCTTTCTTT
CASSLIPGTGGSEAFF
>-|TRBJ2-3|TRBV5-1|-
TGCGCCAGTCATACAGGGTCTTTGTACACAGATACGCAGTATTTT
CASHTGSLYTDTQYF
>TRBD1|TRBJ2-5|TRBV5-6|-
TGTGCCAGCAGCTTAACAGGGGGCAAAGAGACCCAGTACTTC
CASSLTGGKETQYF
>-|TRBJ1-6|TRBV19|few
TGTGCCAGTAGTATCCGACTGGGCGCCCGGGGATCACCCCTCCACTTT
CASSIRLGARGSPLHF
>TRBD1|TRBJ2-5|TRBV2|-
TGTGCCAGCAGCCAGACAGGGGTCGAGACCCAGTACTTC
CASSQTGVETQYF
>-|TRBJ1-2|TRBV6-1|-
TGTGCCAGCAGTGAAGCAAGGCAGGGCTATGGCTACACCTTC
CASSEARQGYGYTF
>TRBD2|TRBJ2-5|TRBV27|-
TGTGCCAGCCGCCGGCGGGCTAGCGGGATCCAAGAGACCCAGTACTTC
CASRRRASGIQETQYF
>-|TRBJ1-4|TRBV10-3|-
TGTGCCACCGGCGCGGGGATAAATGAAAAACTGTTTTTT
CATGAGINEKLFF
>-|TRBJ2-3|TRBV7-7|-
TGTGCTAGCAGCTTGGCTAGCACAGATACGCAGTATTTT
CASSLASTDTQYF